This T cell receptor (beta chain) was identified during a study of blood T cell repertoires in COVID-19. Across the study: Acute and convalescent COVID-19 samples came from the United States, Italy and Spain.

Trimming pared 6 bases from V and 1 base from J, leaving 16 bases between. Germline CDR1 and CDR2: MNHEY and SVGAGI. CDR3 length: 15 residues. This clone was counted a single time. Produced via immunoSEQ multiplex PCR; TCRdb's table is partial and in-frame only. The sample carries 250,000 or so clones, over 70% recorded once. This receptor was obtained from an elderly woman with acute or convalescent COVID-19. Sequenced material: peripheral blood. This rearrangement joins TRBV6-5 to TRBJ2-7; D is ambiguous. The CDR3 DNA reads TGTGCCAGCAGCCGAACCTCAGACTCTTCCTACGAGCAGTACTTC. This gives the protein CASSRTSDSSYEQYF.